The clone carrying this T cell receptor beta chain was observed a few times. Its antigen remains unknown. The data were taken from a study of T-cell reconstitution after alpha-beta-depleted transplantation in children. Study conclusions and caveats: Newly produced T cells mostly provided counts and TCRbeta diversity after one year, as hyperexpanded clones declined. Expanded graft clones numbering several hundred reportedly gave rise to alpha-beta T cells about two months after transplant. High day-60 TCRbeta diversity in some patients came from surviving recipient T cells and thymic progenitors.

The V end lost 1 base, the J end lost 1 base, and 8 bases lay between the germline ends. The CDR3 covers 15 residues. Germline-derived CDR1 and CDR2 are SGHTA and FQGTGA. It was with unique molecular identifiers that the TCRbeta library was prepared. Using its own MiXCR run on the PCR reads, TCRdb lists one record per CDR3 protein. Seen here are about 980,000 distinct CDR3 sequences, about 29% observed once, and the top ten hold roughly 31%. This TCR was sampled from a boy less than two years old who had a stem cell transplant for SCID, so the T cells may come from the graft donor. The V and J genes are TRBV7-3 and TRBJ1-3; D gene unclear. The specimen comprised PBMCs, mostly from graft donor cells, sampled 360 days after TCRalphabeta/CD19-depleted stem cell transplant. In DNA form, the CDR3 reads TGTGCCAGCAGCTTAATAAGCGGATCTGGAAACACCATATATTTT. Residues: CASSLISGSGNTIYF. Combining the CDR3 with reference TRBV7-3 and TRBJ1-3 gives the whole variable domain GAGVSQTPSNKVTEKGKYVELRCDPISGHTALYWYRQSLGQGPEFLIYFQGTGAADDSGLPNDRFFAVRPEGSVSTLKIQRTERGDSAVYLCASSLISGSGNTIYFGEGSWLTVV.